This T cell receptor (beta chain) was documented in a study of T cell responses to AZD1222 COVID-19 vaccine. Timing groups of about 4 and about 12 weeks for second doses were pooled. Trimming stripped 11 bases from V and 3 bases from J, with 22 bases between. Germline lookup yields CDR1 SGHTA and CDR2 FQGNSA. This CDR3 spans 16 amino acids. Concerning this clone itself: The target antigen is unknown.

Method: immunoSEQ multiplex PCR; TCRdb's copy keeps in-frame clones and lacks some. Found here are around 67,000 clones, around four fifths of them singletons; the top ten hold 5.5% to 7%. Findings and caveats of the study: At study baseline, merely six AZD1222 recipients were seropositive.

Sequenced here: peripheral blood, sampled 28 days after the second AZD1222 dose. The V call is TRBV7-2, the J call TRBJ2-2; D remains unclear. The origin of this receptor is an adult who received the AZD1222 COVID-19 vaccine. The CDR3 coding sequence is TGTGCCTCCCCCACCTCACCAGGACGATACACCGGGGAGCTGTTTTTT. This gives the protein CASPTSPGRYTGELFF. Together with reference TRBV7-2 and TRBJ2-2, the CDR3 gives the full variable domain: GAGVSQSPSNKVTEKGKDVELRCDPISGHTALYWYRQSLGQGLEFLIYFQGNSAPDKSGLPSDRFSAERTGGSVSTLTIQRTQQEDSAVYLCASPTSPGRYTGELFFGEGSRLTVL.